These 28 T cell receptor beta chains originate from one sample sequenced in a study of shared clonotypes between healthy human individuals. Clones were read by immunoSEQ multiplex PCR, and TCRdb kept only the in-frame ones, dropping some. The table has roughly 2,300,000 clones, roughly 90% seen once. Specimen: naive CD4+ T cells from PBMCs. The subset denotes: CD45RA+ positively selected. Receptors were obtained from a young man in good health. Some clones in this sample may be carry-over from other donors' samples.

This chain links TRBV11-2 with TRBJ2-7, with TRBD2 matching over 14 bases. Germline CDR1 and CDR2: SGHAT and FQNNGV. The CDR3 loop spans 17 amino acids. Germline trimming cut 4 bases from V and 2 bases from J; bases unmatched to any gene: 7. The CDR3 DNA reads TGTGCCAGCAGCTCCCTAATGGGACTAGCGGGGGCCTACGAGCAGTACTTC. Translating it yields CASSSLMGLAGAYEQYF.

This chain links TRBV6-9 with TRBJ2-7; 14 bases fit TRBD2. Germline trimming cut 10 bases from V and 6 bases from J; bases unmatched to any gene: 20. This CDR3 spans 18 amino acids. Germline CDR1 MNHGY, CDR2 SVAAGI. The CDR3 region has the DNA TGTGCCACACCACCGAAGGTCGAGACTAGCGGGAGGGCCGGCGAGCAGTACTTC. Its protein is CATPPKVETSGRAGEQYF.

Points on this clone: The same CDR3 can be traced to other DNA sequences in this sample. The chain carries TRBV5-1 and TRBJ1-3; D possibly corresponds to TRBD1 (6 bases). CDR3 length equals 13 residues. Trimming took 0 bases from V and 7 from J, leaving 8 bases between them. The germline V gene has CDR1 SGHRS and CDR2 YFSETQ. The CDR3 DNA reads as TGCGCCAGCAGCTTGGGTCAGGGGAACACCATATATTTT. This encodes CASSLGQGNTIYF.

The table lists this clone with a few counts. CDR3 protein: CASSGPGQGILGAFF. CDR3 coding DNA: TGTGCCAGTAGTGGACCGGGACAGGGGATCCTTGGAGCTTTCTTT. This chain joins TRBV19 and TRBJ1-1; TRBD1 matches 10 bases. This CDR3 is 15 amino acids long. Germline V gene data show CDR1 as LNHDA and CDR2 as SQIVND (reference sequence). J lost 10 bases, V lost 5 bases, and 13 bases had no gene match.

J is TRBJ2-7 and V is TRBV18; TRBD1 matches at 10 bases. J was trimmed by 2 bases and V by 4 bases; bases with no gene match: 8. The CDR3 sequence is 16 residues long. The germline V gene has CDR1 KGHSH and CDR2 LQKENI. The CDR3 DNA follows: TGTGCCAGCTCACGCGCACCGGGACAGGGGACCTACGAGCAGTACTTC. As protein: CASSRAPGQGTYEQYF.

V and J are TRBV9 and TRBJ2-3; D remains ambiguous. The ends were cut back, 0 bases at V and 4 bases at J, with 9 bases in the middle. Germline-derived CDR1 and CDR2 are SGDLS and YYNGEE. This CDR3 is 14 amino acids long. CDR3: CASSVASAADTQYF. The CDR3 DNA sequence: TGTGCCAGCAGCGTAGCGTCAGCCGCAGATACGCAGTATTTT. The variable domain in full, completed from reference TRBV9 and TRBJ2-3, reads DSGVTQTPKHLITATGQRVTLRCSPRSGDLSVYWYQQSLDQGLQFLIQYYNGEERAKGNILERFSAQQFPDLHSELNLSSLELGDSALYFCASSVASAADTQYFGPGTRLTVL.

This clone was seen only a few times. The identical CDR3 is also encoded by other nucleotide sequences in the sample. V and J are TRBV18 and TRBJ2-7, with TRBD1 identical over 11 bases. CDR3 length: 13 residues. CDR1 and CDR2 (germline): KGHSH, LQKENI. Trimming took 3 bases from V and 5 from J; bases not matched to a gene: 0. DNA of the CDR3: TGTGCCAGCTCACCGGGACAGGGGGACGAGCAGTACTTC. Encoded protein: CASSPGQGDEQYF.

To note about this clone: Other DNA sequences from this sample encode an identical CDR3 as well. The J gene is TRBJ2-1, the V gene TRBV7-2, with TRBD1 matching 9 bases. Germline CDR1 SGHTA, CDR2 FQGNSA. The length of the CDR3 is 14 residues. The trim removed 6 bases at V and 5 bases at J, leaving 5 bases unmatched. The CDR3 nucleotides read TGTGCCAGCAGTCCCGGGACAGGGAACAATGAGCAGTTCTTC. Its translation: CASSPGTGNNEQFF. Complete variable domain (other parts from reference TRBV7-2 and TRBJ2-1): GAGVSQSPSNKVTEKGKDVELRCDPISGHTALYWYRQSLGQGLEFLIYFQGNSAPDKSGLPSDRFSAERTGGSVSTLTIQRTQQEDSAVYLCASSPGTGNNEQFFGPGTRLTVL.

V is TRBV7-9 and J is TRBJ2-4, with 11 nucleotides matching TRBD2. After removal of 5 bases from V and 6 bases from J, the junction contained 6 bases not matched to a gene. The CDR3 runs 15 residues. Looked up from germline, CDR1 is SEHNR and CDR2 is FQNEAQ (reference sequence). This CDR3 is CASSAPGTSGNIQYF. The CDR3 region has the DNA TGTGCCAGCAGCGCCCCCGGGACTAGCGGAAACATTCAGTACTTC.

This sequence joins TRBV7-2 and TRBJ2-7; tentative D call: TRBD1 (5 bases). Trimming removed 4 bases at V and 4 bases at J, with 11 bases between. The CDR3 has 13 amino acids. Germline values: CDR1 SGHTA, CDR2 FQGNSA. The chain's CDR3 is CASSSQGMYEQYF. Here the CDR3 DNA reads TGTGCCAGCAGCTCCCAGGGAATGTACGAGCAGTACTTC. Variable domain in full (rest from reference TRBV7-2 and TRBJ2-7): GAGVSQSPSNKVTEKGKDVELRCDPISGHTALYWYRQSLGQGLEFLIYFQGNSAPDKSGLPSDRFSAERTGGSVSTLTIQRTQQEDSAVYLCASSSQGMYEQYFGPGTRLTVT.

The chain uses TRBV23-1 and TRBJ2-5; 9 bases match TRBD1. TRBV23-1 is filed as an ORF, its function uncertain. Germline trimming cut 3 bases from V and 2 bases from J; bases unmatched to any gene: 1. This CDR3 is 14 amino acids long. CDR3 in amino acids: CASSHGTGQETQYF. The CDR3 DNA is TGCGCCAGCAGTCACGGGACAGGGCAAGAGACCCAGTACTTC.

CDR3 in amino acids: CASSLTPGVYNEQFF. CDR3 coding DNA: TGTGCCAGCAGTTTAACCCCGGGAGTTTACAATGAGCAGTTCTTC. The chain uses TRBV27 and TRBJ2-1; possible D gene TRBD2, 6 bases. This CDR3 has 15 amino acids. V was trimmed by 2 bases and J by 4 bases, leaving 12 bases between them. Per the germline V gene, CDR1 is MNHEY and CDR2 is SMNVEV (reference sequence).

The J gene is TRBJ1-2, the V gene TRBV5-4; the D is unclear. CDR3 length: 13 amino acids. The germline CDR1 and CDR2 sequences are SGHNT and YYREEE (reference sequence). V was shortened by 0 bases and J by 3 bases, with 6 bases between the two germline ends. CDR3 residues: CASSLDRHYGYTF. CDR3 nucleotides: TGTGCCAGCAGCTTGGACAGACACTATGGCTACACCTTC.

This clone was counted a few times. The rearrangement uses TRBV2 and TRBJ1-5, with 7 nucleotides matching TRBD1. Germline CDR1 SNHLY, CDR2 FYNNEI. The CDR3 sequence is 15 residues long. V was clipped by 3 bases and J by 5 bases; unmatched bases: 7. CDR3 residues: CASSDDSGGDQPQHF. CDR3 nucleotides: TGTGCCAGCAGTGATGATTCAGGGGGTGATCAGCCCCAGCATTTT.

The rearrangement links TRBV28 to TRBJ1-2; D may be TRBD1 (5 bases). Germline CDR1 and CDR2: MDHEN and SYDVKM. CDR3 length: 13 residues. V dropped 9 bases and J dropped 4 bases, with 15 bases sitting between them. CDR3: CASKGDRAYGYTF. In DNA form, the CDR3 reads TGTGCCAGTAAAGGGGATCGGGCCTATGGCTACACCTTC.

On this clone: This sample includes further DNA sequences coding for the same CDR3. The gene calls are TRBV7-9 and TRBJ1-2; 7 nucleotides line up with TRBD1. Unmatched junction bases numbered 3, after V lost 4 bases and J lost 4 bases. The CDR3 has 13 amino acids. Germline-derived CDR1 and CDR2 are SEHNR and FQNEAQ (reference sequence). The CDR3 reads CASSSRQGYGYTF. In nucleotides, the CDR3 is TGTGCCAGCAGCTCGAGACAGGGCTATGGCTACACCTTC.

The V gene is TRBV25-1, the J gene TRBJ2-1, with 12 bases identical to TRBD2. The CDR3 has 18 residues. Germline V lookup: CDR1 MGHDK, CDR2 SYGVNS. V lost 6 bases to trimming and J lost 3 bases; unmatched junction nucleotides: 12. CDR3 coding DNA: TGTGCCAGCAGAACCGGGACTAGCGGGTTGGTCTACTACAATGAGCAGTTCTTC. Translating gives CASRTGTSGLVYYNEQFF.

Comments on this clone: The sample holds other DNA sequences that translate to the same CDR3. The chain is built from TRBV28 and TRBJ2-1; 8 bases map to TRBD2. J lost 6 bases, V lost 2 bases, and 6 bases had no gene match. The CDR3 runs to 15 residues. Germline-derived CDR1 and CDR2 are MDHEN and SYDVKM. CDR3 loop: CASSLAGTRRNEQFF. CDR3 in DNA: TGTGCCAGCAGTTTAGCCGGGACTAGGCGCAATGAGCAGTTCTTC.

The V call is TRBV5-8, the J call TRBJ1-3; the D is unclear. V gave up 3 bases and J gave up 6 bases, with 10 bases separating them. Germline V gene sequence: CDR1 SGHTS, CDR2 YDEGEE. The CDR3 has 13 residues. The CDR3 sequence: CASSSQSVNTIYF. CDR3 in DNA: TGTGCCAGCAGCTCCCAGTCAGTAAACACCATATATTTT.

This sequence joins TRBV6-5 and TRBJ1-2; 8 bases are shared with TRBD1. CDR3 length equals 13 residues. Germline V CDR1 and CDR2: MNHEY, SVGAGI. V dropped 6 bases and J dropped 4; count of bases not matched to a gene: 4. The CDR3 is CASRGTGRYGYTF. CDR3 nucleotides: TGTGCCAGCAGAGGGACAGGTCGCTATGGCTACACCTTC.

The V gene is TRBV7-2, the J gene TRBJ2-1; 10 bases agree with TRBD2. Trimming took 1 base from V and 7 from J; bases not matched to a gene: 7. The CDR3 sequence is 16 residues long. Germline V gene data show CDR1 as SGHTA and CDR2 as FQGNSA. DNA for the CDR3: TGTGCCAGCAGCTTAGTGGGCCTAGCGGGAGATAATGAGCAGTTCTTC. Its translation: CASSLVGLAGDNEQFF.

This clone has just a few counts. The V call is TRBV5-1, the J call TRBJ1-3; no definite D call. Germline V gene data show CDR1 as SGHRS and CDR2 as YFSETQ. The V end was cut by 1 base, the J end by 0 bases, with 11 bases between. This CDR3 spans 16 amino acids. The chain's CDR3 is CASSLTGQHSGNTIYF. CDR3 DNA sequence: TGCGCCAGCAGCTTGACCGGGCAACACTCTGGAAACACCATATATTTT.

V gene TRBV19 combines with J gene TRBJ1-2; D is unresolved. Trimming left V 3 bases short and J 7 bases short, with 18 bases between. Germline-derived CDR1 and CDR2 are LNHDA and SQIVND (reference sequence). This CDR3 region has 15 residues. The CDR3 spells CASSIAGVLGGGYTF. CDR3 coding DNA: TGTGCCAGTAGTATCGCCGGGGTACTGGGTGGTGGCTACACCTTC.

The V call is TRBV30, the J call TRBJ2-3; TRBD2 is a possible D gene (6 bases). The CDR3 totals 13 residues. Per germline, CDR1 GTSNPN and CDR2 SVGIG (reference sequence). V lost 5 bases and J 6 bases, leaving 15 bases between the germline ends. As DNA, the CDR3 is TGTGCCTGGGGACCGGGAGTTCAGGATACGCAGTATTTT. As protein: CAWGPGVQDTQYF.

V is TRBV28 and J is TRBJ2-2; D gene unclear. Germline V gene lookup returns CDR1 MDHEN and CDR2 SYDVKM. The CDR3 loop spans 13 amino acids. V was clipped by 0 bases and J by 6 bases, with 5 bases between them. CDR3 residues: CASSLWASGELFF. The CDR3, as DNA: TGTGCCAGCAGTTTATGGGCTTCCGGGGAGCTGTTTTTT.

This clone turned up a few times. The chain is built from TRBV11-2 and TRBJ1-1; 7 bases fit TRBD1. Trimming at V came to 0 bases and at J to 6 bases, leaving 13 bases not matched to a gene. Germline V gives CDR1 SGHAT, CDR2 FQNNGV. This CDR3 contains 17 residues. The CDR3 DNA follows: TGTGCCAGCAGCTTAGATCAGAAGACAGGGCTAGGTGCTGAAGCTTTCTTT. This encodes CASSLDQKTGLGAEAFF.

The chain carries TRBV27 and TRBJ1-2, with 7 nucleotides matching TRBD1. The CDR3 sequence is 15 residues long. From germline, CDR1 is MNHEY and CDR2 SMNVEV (reference sequence). V gave up 1 base and J gave up 5 bases; unmatched junction bases: 7. The CDR3: CASSLYLGQPYGYTF. CDR3 DNA sequence: TGTGCCAGCAGTTTATATCTGGGACAGCCGTATGGCTACACCTTC.

This chain links TRBV28 with TRBJ2-7; 9 nucleotides line up with TRBD1. V was clipped by 6 bases and J by 1 base; unmatched bases: 10. The CDR3 loop spans 16 amino acids. Germline lookup yields CDR1 MDHEN and CDR2 SYDVKM. CDR3 amino acids: CASSRIGQGRSYEQYF. CDR3 sequence (DNA): TGTGCCAGCAGCCGAATCGGACAGGGGAGGTCCTACGAGCAGTACTTC.